These T cell receptor beta chains were read from a single sample in a study of early T cells in non-severe SARS-CoV-2 infection. One entry per CDR3 protein, called by TCRdb with MiXCR from the 5' RACE reads. Among under 85,000 distinct CDR3 sequences listed, around 15% were seen once. The source material was whole blood. Source of these receptors: an adult who was a healthcare worker with PCR-confirmed SARS-CoV-2 infection or an uninfected control (not recorded which). CDR3s include the opening cysteine and the closing phenylalanine or tryptophan. The order of the fields is clone size, V gene, D gene, CDR3 length, J gene, CDR3 protein, CDR3 DNA. The D gene is left open where the match is weak. Rows may omit the clone size; those that give it use once, few, many or a size class.

many	TRBV6-1	-	18	TRBJ2-1	CASSDESLSTHPYNEQFF	TGTGCCAGCAGTGATGAGAGTCTAAGTACGCACCCCTACAATGAGCAGTTCTTC
few	TRBV28	-	12	TRBJ2-1	CASSMLVNEQFF	TGTGCCAGCAGTATGTTAGTGAATGAGCAGTTCTTC
-	TRBV12-3/TRBV12-4	-	13	TRBJ1-1	CASSYGLNTEAFF	TGTGCCAGCAGTTACGGTTTGAACACTGAAGCTTTCTTT
-	TRBV28	-	14	TRBJ1-3	CASSPTDSGNTIYF	TGTGCCAGCAGCCCGACAGATTCTGGAAACACCATATATTTT
few	TRBV9	TRBD2	15	TRBJ2-1	CASTGRGAGLDEQFF	TGTGCCAGCACCGGCCGGGGAGCGGGGTTGGATGAGCAGTTCTTC
-	TRBV7-2	TRBD1	15	TRBJ1-2	CASSRGTGNNYGYTF	TGTGCCAGCAGCCGTGGGACAGGGAATAACTATGGCTACACCTTC
-	TRBV7-2	TRBD2	17	TRBJ2-3	CASSLYMGGSFTDTQYF	TGTGCCAGCAGCTTATATATGGGAGGGTCTTTCACAGATACGCAGTATTTT
-	TRBV12-3/TRBV12-4	-	15	TRBJ1-2	CASSLRHPTNYGYTF	TGTGCCAGCAGTTTACGCCACCCAACTAACTATGGCTACACCTTC
few	TRBV6-5	-	16	TRBJ2-2	CASTSVVHQNTGELFF	TGTGCCAGCACTTCCGTGGTACATCAGAACACCGGGGAGCTGTTTTTT
few	TRBV20-1	TRBD2	15	TRBJ2-7	CSASPPSGGAHEQYF	TGCAGTGCTAGTCCCCCTAGCGGGGGGGCCCACGAGCAGTACTTC
many	TRBV19	-	13	TRBJ2-1	CASIGQGWHEQFF	TGTGCCAGTATAGGGCAGGGCTGGCATGAGCAGTTCTTC
many	TRBV7-3	-	11	TRBJ2-3	CASSLADTQYF	TGTGCCAGCAGCTTAGCAGATACGCAGTATTTT
-	TRBV28	-	14	TRBJ2-5	CASSPSGLGETQYF	TGTGCCAGCAGTCCCTCAGGACTGGGAGAGACCCAGTACTTC
-	TRBV10-2	TRBD1	16	TRBJ2-2	CASSVQGARNTGELFF	TGCGCCAGCAGTGTGCAGGGGGCTAGGAACACCGGGGAGCTGTTTTTT
-	TRBV25-1	TRBD1	15	TRBJ1-2	CASSESETGAYGYTF	TGTGCCAGCAGTGAGAGTGAGACAGGGGCCTATGGCTACACCTTC
few	TRBV2	-	16	TRBJ1-2	CASSEAPGRGTYGYTF	TGTGCCAGCAGTGAAGCGCCTGGGAGAGGGACCTATGGCTACACCTTC
-	TRBV28	-	11	TRBJ1-1	CAICGRTEAFF	TGTGCCATCTGTGGACGGACTGAAGCTTTCTTT
-	TRBV6-2/TRBV6-3	-	15	TRBJ1-5	CASSYGFISGQPQHF	TGTGCCAGCAGTTACGGCTTTATCTCTGGTCAGCCCCAGCATTTT
many	TRBV5-6	-	13	TRBJ2-2	CASSAYGPGELFF	TGTGCCAGCAGCGCTTATGGTCCCGGGGAGCTGTTTTTT
few	TRBV20-1	TRBD1	15	TRBJ1-2	CSALRTGRGNYGYTF	TGCAGTGCTTTGCGGACAGGGAGGGGAAACTATGGCTACACCTTC
few	TRBV9	TRBD1	15	TRBJ1-4	CASSARQGNNEKLFF	TGTGCCAGCAGCGCCAGACAGGGCAATAATGAAAAACTGTTTTTT
-	TRBV2	TRBD2	14	TRBJ2-3	CASSPSGVGDTQYF	TGTGCCAGCAGCCCTAGCGGGGTTGGAGATACGCAGTATTTT
few	TRBV7-2	TRBD1	14	TRBJ2-1	CASSLVDRSNEQFF	TGTGCCAGCAGCTTGGTGGACAGGTCCAATGAGCAGTTCTTC
-	TRBV11-3	-	13	TRBJ2-1	CASSLAGRNEQFF	TGTGCCAGCAGCTTGGCGGGGAGGAATGAGCAGTTCTTC
-	TRBV14	-	15	TRBJ1-2	CASSQDSGGFYGYTF	TGTGCCAGCAGCCAAGATTCCGGGGGCTTCTATGGCTACACCTTC
few	TRBV10-1	-	13	TRBJ1-5	CASSHGRNQPQHF	TGCGCCAGCAGTCACGGGAGGAATCAGCCCCAGCATTTT
few	TRBV6-1	TRBD1	17	TRBJ1-1	CASSDRKAGTVIGEAFF	TGTGCCAGCAGTGACAGGAAAGCCGGGACAGTGATCGGCGAGGCTTTCTTT
-	TRBV11-2	-	15	TRBJ2-1	CASSLDPSSYNEQFF	TGTGCCAGCAGTTTAGACCCGAGCTCCTACAATGAGCAGTTCTTC
few	TRBV7-2	TRBD2	16	TRBJ2-2	CASTERRLAGTGELFF	TGTGCCAGCACCGAACGGAGGCTAGCGGGGACCGGGGAGCTGTTTTTT
-	TRBV7-9	-	15	TRBJ2-1	CASSLSISGYNEQFF	TGTGCCAGCAGCTTATCTATTAGCGGTTACAATGAGCAGTTCTTC
few	TRBV10-3	TRBD1	14	TRBJ1-1	CAIKTGGANTEAFF	TGTGCCATCAAAACAGGGGGCGCGAACACTGAAGCTTTCTTT
-	TRBV6-6	-	14	TRBJ2-7	CASSHGGTFYEQYF	TGTGCCAGCAGCCACGGAGGGACCTTCTACGAGCAGTACTTC
-	TRBV6-2/TRBV6-3	TRBD1	15	TRBJ1-2	CASSYPGTGSYGYTF	TGTGCCAGCAGTTACCCCGGGACAGGAAGCTATGGCTACACCTTC
-	TRBV20-1	TRBD1	14	TRBJ2-5	CSARTRTGPETQYF	TGCAGTGCAAGAACTCGGACAGGCCCCGAGACCCAGTACTTC
many	TRBV7-3	TRBD1	18	TRBJ1-1	CASSLTPPQTGGNTEAFF	TGTGCCAGCAGCTTAACGCCCCCCCAAACAGGGGGGAACACTGAAGCTTTCTTT
few	TRBV11-2	-	16	TRBJ1-1	CASSSRKGPTNTEAFF	TGTGCCAGCAGCTCTCGAAAGGGACCAACGAACACTGAAGCTTTCTTT
many	TRBV3-1	TRBD1	17	TRBJ1-6	CASSQEQGGQSTSPLHF	TGTGCCAGCAGCCAGGAGCAAGGGGGACAGAGCACTTCACCCCTCCACTTT
few	TRBV7-2	-	15	TRBJ2-3	CASSRQTRITDTQYF	TGTGCCAGCAGCCGCCAGACTCGAATCACAGATACGCAGTATTTT
few	TRBV7-2	TRBD1	14	TRBJ2-5	CASSPRQGKETQYF	TGTGCCAGCAGCCCTCGACAGGGGAAAGAGACCCAGTACTTC
-	TRBV18	-	14	TRBJ2-3	CASSPPADPDTQYF	TGTGCCAGCTCACCACCGGCAGACCCAGATACGCAGTATTTT
few	TRBV28	-	14	TRBJ2-2	CASSYAPSQVLLFF	TGTGCCAGCAGTTATGCCCCCTCCCAAGTTTTGCTGTTTTTT
-	TRBV7-9	-	13	TRBJ1-1	CASSSQVNTEAFF	TGTGCCAGCAGCTCTCAGGTGAACACTGAAGCTTTCTTT
-	TRBV7-2	-	14	TRBJ1-2	CASSSQGANYGYTF	TGTGCCAGCAGCTCACAGGGAGCTAACTATGGCTACACCTTC
-	TRBV27	-	14	TRBJ1-6	CASRVGSDNSPLHF	TGTGCCAGCAGGGTGGGGTCAGATAATTCACCCCTCCACTTT
-	TRBV5-1	-	11	TRBJ2-1	CASSLLDEQFF	TGCGCCAGCAGCTTGTTAGACGAGCAGTTCTTC
-	TRBV11-2	TRBD1	16	TRBJ2-6	CASSPTGHSGANVLTF	TGTGCCAGCAGCCCGACAGGGCACTCTGGGGCCAACGTCCTGACTTTC
few	TRBV2	TRBD1	13	TRBJ1-2	CASVGQGRSGYTF	TGTGCCAGCGTTGGACAGGGGCGTTCTGGCTACACCTTC
-	TRBV11-1	TRBD1	16	TRBJ2-3	CASSSRGQPSTDTQYF	TGTGCCAGCAGCTCGAGGGGACAGCCTAGCACAGATACGCAGTATTTT
-	TRBV11-1	-	15	TRBJ2-1	CASSLSRGRLDEQFF	TGTGCCAGCAGCTTATCCAGGGGTCGGTTGGATGAGCAGTTCTTC
many	TRBV12-5	TRBD2	13	TRBJ2-1	CASGERGGDEQFF	TGTGCTAGTGGTGAGCGGGGGGGCGATGAGCAGTTCTTC
few	TRBV7-8	TRBD1	14	TRBJ2-7	CASSPTTGGYEQYF	TGTGCCAGCAGCCCTACGACAGGGGGATACGAGCAGTACTTC
many	TRBV20-1	-	11	TRBJ1-1	CSARSLFEAFF	TGCAGTGCTAGAAGCTTGTTCGAAGCTTTCTTT
-	TRBV10-3	-	12	TRBJ1-4	CAISEAGVKLFF	TGTGCCATCAGTGAGGCGGGGGTAAAACTGTTTTTT
-	TRBV7-3	-	15	TRBJ2-2	CASSLGRANTGELFF	TGTGCCAGCAGCTTAGGCAGGGCGAACACCGGGGAGCTGTTTTTT
few	TRBV29-1	-	14	TRBJ2-2	CSVAGVPDGGELFF	TGCAGCGTTGCGGGGGTGCCCGATGGCGGGGAGCTGTTTTTT
few	TRBV12-3/TRBV12-4	-	13	TRBJ2-1	CASSPQSYNEQFF	TGTGCCAGCAGTCCACAGTCTTACAATGAGCAGTTCTTC
few	TRBV5-1	-	16	TRBJ1-2	CASSLGVEAGPYGYTF	TGCGCCAGCAGCTTGGGCGTTGAGGCAGGGCCTTATGGCTACACCTTC